This T cell receptor (beta chain) came from a study of blood T cell repertoires in COVID-19. For the study at large: From T cells, B-cell-depleted T cells, or PBMCs came the material, which was cDNA or gDNA.

Profiled with immunoSEQ multiplex PCR; TCRdb holds only in-frame clones, not every one. The table records 90,000 to 140,000 clones, around four fifths of them present only once. Sequenced material: peripheral blood. The sequence was obtained from an older woman with acute or convalescent COVID-19.

Written as DNA, the CDR3 is TGTGCCAGCAGCTCCGGACAGGGGGCGTCCGGGGAGCTGTTTTTT. Translation gives CASSSGQGASGELFF. V gene TRBV7-6 combines with J gene TRBJ2-2; TRBD1 matches at 11 bases. The CDR3 loop spans 15 amino acids. CDR1 and CDR2 from the germline V gene are SGHVS and FNYEAQ. The V segment lost 4 bases and the J segment 6 bases; nucleotides outside the gene matches: 4.